This T cell receptor beta chain came from a study of beta chain features in type 1 diabetes. Study in general: Age and gender were similar between patients and healthy donors, as were cell yields. Taken together, all samples contributed some 98 million examined sorted cells. Whole-study results and caveats: Relative to healthy donors, patients appeared to have naive, central memory and Treg TCRB repertoires that were more similar. All four CD4+ subsets of Type 1 diabetes patients contained TCRB CDR3s that were moderately but significantly shorter.

This clone appeared a few times. Antigen: not known. Every isolated RNA sample was fully reverse transcribed, so sequencing captured expressed TCRB transcripts. Using immunoSEQ multiplex PCR, the repertoire was profiled, and TCRdb retains in-frame clones only, with some absent. Of roughly 400,000 clones listed, around 13% are singletons. This CDR3 contains 15 residues. CDR1 and CDR2 from the germline V gene are SGHVS and FNYEAQ. V gave up 1 base and J gave up 1 base, with 10 bases separating them. The V and J genes are TRBV7-6 and TRBJ1-1; no firm D call. Sequencing input: naive CD4+ T cells from blood. The TCR originated in a man aged 30-40 years in good health. The CDR3 region is CASSLGVVPNTEAFF. In nucleotides, the CDR3 is TGTGCCAGCAGCTTAGGTGTAGTACCGAACACTGAAGCTTTCTTT.